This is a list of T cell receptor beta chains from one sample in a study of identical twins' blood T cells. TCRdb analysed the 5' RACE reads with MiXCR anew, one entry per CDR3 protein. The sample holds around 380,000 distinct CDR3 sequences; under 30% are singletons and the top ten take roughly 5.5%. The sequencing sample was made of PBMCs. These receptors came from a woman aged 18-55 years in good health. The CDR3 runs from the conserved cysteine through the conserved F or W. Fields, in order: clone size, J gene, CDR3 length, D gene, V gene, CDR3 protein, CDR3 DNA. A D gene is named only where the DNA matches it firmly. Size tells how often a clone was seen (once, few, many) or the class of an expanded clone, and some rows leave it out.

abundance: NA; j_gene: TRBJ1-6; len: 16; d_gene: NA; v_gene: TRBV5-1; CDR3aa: CASSFDISSNNSPLHF; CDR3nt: TGCGCCAGCAGCTTCGACATAAGCTCCAATAATTCACCCCTCCACTTT
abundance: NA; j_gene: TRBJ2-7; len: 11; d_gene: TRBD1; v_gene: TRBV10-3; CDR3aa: CATGQDYEQYF; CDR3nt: TGTGCCACCGGACAGGACTACGAGCAGTACTTC
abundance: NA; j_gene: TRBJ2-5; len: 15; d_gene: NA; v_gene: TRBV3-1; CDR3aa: CTSSPKPHKMETQYF; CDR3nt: TGTACCAGCAGCCCCAAACCCCACAAGATGGAGACCCAGTACTTC
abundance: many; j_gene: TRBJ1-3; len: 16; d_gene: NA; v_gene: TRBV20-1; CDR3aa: CSARGGHREVGNTIYF; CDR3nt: TGCAGTGCTAGAGGGGGGCACAGGGAGGTCGGAAACACCATATATTTT
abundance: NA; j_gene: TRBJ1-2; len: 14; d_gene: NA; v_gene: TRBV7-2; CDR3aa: CASRTGLYGFPYTF; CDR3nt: TGTGCCAGCCGGACGGGTCTCTATGGCTTCCCTTACACCTTC
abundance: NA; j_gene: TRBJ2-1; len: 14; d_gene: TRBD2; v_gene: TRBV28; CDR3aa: CASSAGGPYNEQFF; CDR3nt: TGTGCCAGCAGTGCGGGGGGCCCCTACAATGAGCAGTTCTTC
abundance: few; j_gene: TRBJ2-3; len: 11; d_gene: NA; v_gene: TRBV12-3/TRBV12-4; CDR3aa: CASSLGSRQYF; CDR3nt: TGTGCCAGCAGTTTAGGCTCACGGCAGTATTTT
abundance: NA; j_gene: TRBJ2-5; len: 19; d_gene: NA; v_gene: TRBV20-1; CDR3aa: CSARDPISPTSSGRETQYF; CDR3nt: TGCAGTGCTAGAGACCCTATTTCTCCTACTAGCTCCGGGAGAGAGACCCAGTACTTC
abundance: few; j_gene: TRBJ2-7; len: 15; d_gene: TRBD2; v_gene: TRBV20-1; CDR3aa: CSATPGTSASYEQYF; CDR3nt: TGCAGTGCCACCCCCGGGACTAGCGCTTCCTACGAGCAGTACTTC
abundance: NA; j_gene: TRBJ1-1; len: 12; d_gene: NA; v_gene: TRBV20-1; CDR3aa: CSAMTVNTEAFF; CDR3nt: TGCAGTGCTATGACAGTTAACACTGAAGCTTTCTTT
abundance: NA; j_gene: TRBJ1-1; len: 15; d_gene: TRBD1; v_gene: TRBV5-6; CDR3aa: CASSRKDRGYTEAFF; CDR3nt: TGTGCCAGCAGTCGCAAGGACAGGGGGTACACTGAAGCTTTCTTT
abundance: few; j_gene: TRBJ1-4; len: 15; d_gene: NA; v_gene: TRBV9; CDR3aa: CASSVGPGENEKLFF; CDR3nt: TGTGCCAGCAGCGTAGGACCTGGGGAGAATGAAAAACTGTTTTTT
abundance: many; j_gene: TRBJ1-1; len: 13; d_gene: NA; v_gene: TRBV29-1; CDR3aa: CSVALGVNTEAFF; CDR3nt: TGCAGCGTTGCTTTGGGTGTAAACACTGAAGCTTTCTTT
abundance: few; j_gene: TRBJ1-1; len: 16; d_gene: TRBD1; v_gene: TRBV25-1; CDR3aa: CASSEFQGGKNTEAFF; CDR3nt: TGTGCCAGCAGTGAATTTCAGGGGGGGAAAAACACTGAAGCTTTCTTT
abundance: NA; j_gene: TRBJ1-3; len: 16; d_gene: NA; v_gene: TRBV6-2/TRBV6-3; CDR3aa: CASSRQSAASGNTIYF; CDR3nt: TGTGCCAGCAGTAGACAGTCTGCGGCTTCTGGAAACACCATATATTTT
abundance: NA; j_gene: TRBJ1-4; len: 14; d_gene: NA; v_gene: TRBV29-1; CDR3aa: CSARKGTGNEKLFF; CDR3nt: TGCAGCGCCAGGAAGGGGACCGGTAATGAAAAACTGTTTTTT
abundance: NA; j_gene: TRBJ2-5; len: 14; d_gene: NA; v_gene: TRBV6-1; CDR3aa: CASSETSSWPTQYF; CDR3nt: TGTGCCAGCAGCGAGACTAGTTCCTGGCCCACCCAGTACTTC
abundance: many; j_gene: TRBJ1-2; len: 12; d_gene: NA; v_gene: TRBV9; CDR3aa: CASREQNYGYTF; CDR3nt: TGTGCCAGCCGCGAGCAGAACTATGGCTACACCTTC
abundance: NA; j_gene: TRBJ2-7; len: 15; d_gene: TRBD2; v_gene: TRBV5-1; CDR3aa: CASQMTSGSRSEQYF; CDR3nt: TGCGCCAGTCAAATGACTAGCGGGAGTAGGTCCGAGCAGTACTTC
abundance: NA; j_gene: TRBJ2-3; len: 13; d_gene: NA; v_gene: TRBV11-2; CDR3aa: CASSLDRVDTQYF; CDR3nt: TGTGCCAGCAGCTTAGATCGGGTAGATACGCAGTATTTT
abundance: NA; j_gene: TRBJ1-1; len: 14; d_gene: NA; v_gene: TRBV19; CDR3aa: CASSPQARRPSSFF; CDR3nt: TGTGCCAGTAGTCCCCAGGCCCGACGACCTTCGTCTTTCTTT
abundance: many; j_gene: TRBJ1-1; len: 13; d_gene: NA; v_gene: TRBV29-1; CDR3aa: CSVGVSQNTEAFF; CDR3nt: TGCAGCGTTGGAGTTAGTCAGAACACTGAAGCTTTCTTT
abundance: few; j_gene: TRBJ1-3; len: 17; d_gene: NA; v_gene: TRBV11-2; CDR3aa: CASSLTLSAISGNTIYF; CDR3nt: TGTGCCAGCAGCTTAACCCTGTCAGCCATCTCTGGAAACACCATATATTTT
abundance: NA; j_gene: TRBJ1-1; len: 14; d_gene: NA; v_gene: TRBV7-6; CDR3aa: CASSSGSSNTEAFF; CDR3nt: TGTGCCAGCAGCTCCGGGTCCTCGAACACTGAAGCTTTCTTT
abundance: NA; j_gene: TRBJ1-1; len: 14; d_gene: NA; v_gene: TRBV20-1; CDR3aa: CSAFWAGALTEAFF; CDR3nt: TGCAGTGCTTTTTGGGCAGGGGCTTTAACTGAAGCTTTCTTT
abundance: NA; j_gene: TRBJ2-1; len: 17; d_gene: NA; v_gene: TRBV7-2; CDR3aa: CASSWTRPGTLRNEQFF; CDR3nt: TGTGCCAGCAGCTGGACTCGGCCCGGGACACTCAGAAATGAGCAGTTCTTC
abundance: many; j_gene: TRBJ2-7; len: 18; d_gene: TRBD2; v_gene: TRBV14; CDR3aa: CASSQGFTGTRKPYEQYF; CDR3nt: TGTGCCAGCAGCCAAGGGTTTACCGGGACTAGGAAGCCCTACGAGCAGTACTTC
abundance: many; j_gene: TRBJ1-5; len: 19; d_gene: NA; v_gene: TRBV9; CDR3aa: CASSPGSGGDSGWNQPQHF; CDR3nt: TGTGCCAGCAGCCCAGGATCCGGGGGGGATAGCGGGTGGAATCAGCCCCAGCATTTT
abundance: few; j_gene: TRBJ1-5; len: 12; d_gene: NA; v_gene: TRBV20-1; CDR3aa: CSARKGGQPQHF; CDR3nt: TGCAGTGCTAGAAAAGGGGGTCAGCCCCAGCATTTT
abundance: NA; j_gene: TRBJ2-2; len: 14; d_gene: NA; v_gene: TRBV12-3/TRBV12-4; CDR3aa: CASSSRGSGGELFF; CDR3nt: TGTGCCAGCAGTTCTAGAGGATCGGGCGGGGAGCTGTTTTTT
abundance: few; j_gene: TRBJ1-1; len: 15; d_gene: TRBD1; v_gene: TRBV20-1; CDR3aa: CSAREPTGEDTEAFF; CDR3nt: TGCAGTGCTAGAGAACCCACAGGGGAGGACACTGAAGCTTTCTTT
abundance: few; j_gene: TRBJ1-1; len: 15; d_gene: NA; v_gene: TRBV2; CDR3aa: CASRYGSTLNTEAFF; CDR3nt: TGTGCCAGCAGGTACGGCAGCACATTGAACACTGAAGCTTTCTTT
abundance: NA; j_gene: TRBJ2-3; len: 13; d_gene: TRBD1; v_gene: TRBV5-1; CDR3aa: CARGQGNTDTQYF; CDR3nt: TGCGCCAGGGGACAGGGGAATACAGATACGCAGTATTTT
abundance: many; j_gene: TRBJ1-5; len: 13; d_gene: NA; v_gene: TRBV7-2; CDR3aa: CASSPDNPQPQHF; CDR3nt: TGTGCCAGCAGCCCTGACAATCCACAGCCCCAGCATTTT
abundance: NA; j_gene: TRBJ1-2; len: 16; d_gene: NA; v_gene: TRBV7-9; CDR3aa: CASSSPATRGDYVYTF; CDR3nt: TGTGCCAGCAGCTCCCCAGCTACGCGGGGGGACTATGTCTACACCTTC
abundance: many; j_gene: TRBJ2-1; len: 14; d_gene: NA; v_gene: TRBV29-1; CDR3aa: CSVEGGTVGDEQFF; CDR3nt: TGCAGCGTTGAAGGGGGGACGGTCGGCGATGAGCAGTTCTTC
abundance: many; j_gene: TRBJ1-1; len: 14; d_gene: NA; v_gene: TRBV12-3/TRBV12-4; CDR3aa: CASSFGGARTEAFF; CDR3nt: TGTGCCAGCAGTTTCGGGGGAGCGAGGACTGAAGCTTTCTTT